This is a list of T cell receptor beta chains from one sample in a study of vaccination effects on CD4 cells after COVID-19. Sequencing used immunoSEQ multiplex PCR; TCRdb keeps in-frame clones, though not all of them. Here the sample spans roughly 60,000 clones, under 75% being singletons. These receptors' targets are unknown. Sequenced material: CD4+ T cells from PBMCs cultured with SARS-CoV-2 spike peptides, taken before COVID-19 vaccination. All receptors come from a human donor who received a COVID-19 vaccine. Both conserved end residues are part of each CDR3. A D gene is named only where the DNA matches it firmly. Part of the rows lack a size; the others show once, few, many or a class for expanded clones.

v_call: TRBV5-4; d_call: TRBD1; clone_size: few; cdr3_length: 15; j_call: TRBJ1-6; cdr3_nt: TGTGCCAGTGGACAGGGGGACTCCTATAATTCACCCCTCCACTTT; cdr3_aa: CASGQGDSYNSPLHF
v_call: TRBV7-2; d_call: TRBD1; clone_size: .; cdr3_length: 15; j_call: TRBJ1-4; cdr3_nt: TGTGCCAGCAGCCCAAGGACAGGGGGAAATGAAAAACTGTTTTTT; cdr3_aa: CASSPRTGGNEKLFF
v_call: TRBV5-1; d_call: .; clone_size: once; cdr3_length: 14; j_call: TRBJ1-4; cdr3_nt: TGCGCCAGCAGCTTGGCCCAGGAGGGAGAAAAACTGTTTTTT; cdr3_aa: CASSLAQEGEKLFF
v_call: TRBV20-1; d_call: .; clone_size: .; cdr3_length: 10; j_call: TRBJ1-2; cdr3_nt: TGCAGTCCAACAGGGCAAGGCTACACCTTC; cdr3_aa: CSPTGQGYTF
v_call: TRBV6-7; d_call: .; clone_size: few; cdr3_length: 14; j_call: TRBJ1-5; cdr3_nt: TGTGCCAGCAGTTACTCGAAGCAGCCCCAAACCCAGCATTTT; cdr3_aa: CASSYSKQPQTQHF
v_call: TRBV30; d_call: .; clone_size: .; cdr3_length: 15; j_call: TRBJ1-3; cdr3_nt: TGTGCCTGGAGAAGGGCCTTGAGCTCTGGAAACACCATATATTTT; cdr3_aa: CAWRRALSSGNTIYF
v_call: TRBV7-2; d_call: .; clone_size: .; cdr3_length: 16; j_call: TRBJ1-4; cdr3_nt: TGTGCCAGCAGCTTCACCGGTACCACGACTAATGAAAAACTGTTTTTT; cdr3_aa: CASSFTGTTTNEKLFF
v_call: TRBV6-5; d_call: .; clone_size: .; cdr3_length: 13; j_call: TRBJ1-5; cdr3_nt: TGTGCCAGCAGTCAACATAGCAATCAGCCCCAGCATTTT; cdr3_aa: CASSQHSNQPQHF
v_call: TRBV11-2; d_call: .; clone_size: .; cdr3_length: 15; j_call: TRBJ1-4; cdr3_nt: TGTGCCAGCAGCCCCTATAGGACTCAGAATGAAAAACTGTTTTTT; cdr3_aa: CASSPYRTQNEKLFF
v_call: TRBV19; d_call: TRBD1; clone_size: few; cdr3_length: 13; j_call: TRBJ2-1; cdr3_nt: TGTGCCAGTAGTAGCCAGGGGGACAATGAGCAGTTCTTC; cdr3_aa: CASSSQGDNEQFF
v_call: TRBV11-2; d_call: .; clone_size: .; cdr3_length: 12; j_call: TRBJ2-1; cdr3_nt: TGTGCCAGCAGCTGGGGTTACAATGAGCAGTTCTTC; cdr3_aa: CASSWGYNEQFF
v_call: TRBV7-9; d_call: .; clone_size: few; cdr3_length: 16; j_call: TRBJ1-4; cdr3_nt: TGTGCCAGCAGCTCCCCCCGGGGGGCAACTAATGAAAAACTGTTTTTT; cdr3_aa: CASSSPRGATNEKLFF
v_call: TRBV7-6; d_call: .; clone_size: few; cdr3_length: 16; j_call: TRBJ1-6; cdr3_nt: TGTGCCAGCAGCTTAGAGGCTCGTCCCCACAATTCACCCCTCCACTTT; cdr3_aa: CASSLEARPHNSPLHF
v_call: TRBV4-2; d_call: .; clone_size: .; cdr3_length: 15; j_call: TRBJ2-7; cdr3_nt: TGTGCCAGCAGCCAAGACCCTTCGAGCTCCTACGAGCAGTACTTC; cdr3_aa: CASSQDPSSSYEQYF
v_call: TRBV7-2; d_call: .; clone_size: .; cdr3_length: 15; j_call: TRBJ2-2; cdr3_nt: TGTGCCAGCAGCTTTGGAGGGAAGAACACCGGGGAGCTGTTTTTT; cdr3_aa: CASSFGGKNTGELFF
v_call: TRBV25-1; d_call: TRBD2; clone_size: .; cdr3_length: 15; j_call: TRBJ2-2; cdr3_nt: TGTGCCAGCAGGAGGGCTAGCGGGGGGTTCGGGGAGCTGTTTTTT; cdr3_aa: CASRRASGGFGELFF
v_call: TRBV5-4; d_call: TRBD2; clone_size: few; cdr3_length: 16; j_call: TRBJ2-3; cdr3_nt: TGTGCCAGCAGCTTGCGGCTAGCGGGGGCGACAGATACGCAGTATTTT; cdr3_aa: CASSLRLAGATDTQYF
v_call: TRBV9; d_call: .; clone_size: .; cdr3_length: 12; j_call: TRBJ2-4; cdr3_nt: TGTGCCAGCAGCCCCGAAGGGGACATTCAGTACTTC; cdr3_aa: CASSPEGDIQYF
v_call: TRBV6-1; d_call: TRBD1; clone_size: .; cdr3_length: 16; j_call: TRBJ2-5; cdr3_nt: TGTGCCAGCAGGGAAGGGGGGACAGGGAGGTTGGAGACCCAGTACTTC; cdr3_aa: CASREGGTGRLETQYF
v_call: TRBV18; d_call: .; clone_size: .; cdr3_length: 13; j_call: TRBJ1-2; cdr3_nt: TGTGCCAGCTCACCCGGCGGTGGCTATGGCTACACCTTC; cdr3_aa: CASSPGGGYGYTF
v_call: TRBV7-6; d_call: .; clone_size: few; cdr3_length: 15; j_call: TRBJ2-3; cdr3_nt: TGTGCCAGCAGCTCAGTTGAGGGTGGTGAAGATACGCAGTATTTT; cdr3_aa: CASSSVEGGEDTQYF
v_call: TRBV9; d_call: TRBD1; clone_size: .; cdr3_length: 14; j_call: TRBJ1-2; cdr3_nt: TGTGCCAGCAGCCCAACGACAGGGAACTATGGCTACACCTTC; cdr3_aa: CASSPTTGNYGYTF
v_call: TRBV10-3; d_call: .; clone_size: .; cdr3_length: 14; j_call: TRBJ1-1; cdr3_nt: TGTGCCATCAGTGAGCGGCCCGACAGGAAGGGAGCTTTCTTT; cdr3_aa: CAISERPDRKGAFF